One sample yielded the 25 T cell receptor beta chains listed below, sequenced in a study of blood T cell repertoires in COVID-19. Clones were sequenced by immunoSEQ multiplex PCR, and TCRdb holds only the in-frame ones, with some missing. The sample lists some 41,000 clones; around 89% were seen once. Sequencing used peripheral blood. These receptors were obtained from a man between 65 and 85 years old with active COVID-19.

This clone is a singleton in its sample. The chain links TRBV18 to TRBJ1-1; 8 nucleotides align to TRBD1. The CDR3 consists of 14 residues. Germline V gene lookup returns CDR1 KGHSH and CDR2 LQKENI. V shed 6 bases, J shed 3 bases, and the junction held 6 bases outside the gene matches. CDR3 sequence reads: CASSQDRVDTEAFF. The DNA for the CDR3 is TGTGCCAGCTCCCAGGACAGGGTAGACACTGAAGCTTTCTTT.

This rearrangement joins TRBV24-1 to TRBJ2-7, with D possibly matching TRBD1 (5 bases). CDR1 and CDR2 from the germline V gene are KGHDR and SFDVKD. The germline V and J ends were trimmed by 3 bases and 0 bases, with 8 bases remaining between them. The CDR3 contains 14 residues. The CDR3, as DNA: TGTGCCACCAGTGATGCTAGGGGCTCCTACGAGCAGTACTTC. Translated: CATSDARGSYEQYF.

The chain joins TRBV5-4 to TRBJ2-5; TRBD2 might be the D (5 bases). Trimming removed 4 bases from V and 5 bases from J, with 15 bases in between. Germline V gene lookup returns CDR1 SGHNT and CDR2 YYREEE (reference sequence). The CDR3 contains 14 residues. CDR3 region: CASSRREGGETQYF. In DNA form, the CDR3 reads TGTGCCAGCAGCCGCCGCGAGGGTGGGGAGACCCAGTACTTC.

This clone has a single count. The chain couples TRBV5-4 to TRBJ2-5; 7 bases fit TRBD2. Unmatched junction bases numbered 6, after V lost 9 bases and J lost 4 bases. The CDR3 consists of 12 residues. Germline V gives CDR1 SGHNT, CDR2 YYREEE (reference sequence). CDR3 DNA sequence: TGTGCCACAGGGAGGGCCCCAGAGACCCAGTACTTC. Its translation is CATGRAPETQYF. Together with reference TRBV5-4 and TRBJ2-5, the CDR3 gives the full variable domain: ETGVTQSPTHLIKTRGQQVTLRCSSQSGHNTVSWYQQALGQGPQFIFQYYREEENGRGNFPPRFSGLQFPNYSSELNVNALELDDSALYLCATGRAPETQYFGPGTRLLVL.

As regards this clone: Different DNA sequences within this sample yield the same CDR3. In DNA, the CDR3 is TGTGCCAGCAGCTTAGCTGGCCCCTCCTACAATGAGCAGTTCTTC. It codes for CASSLAGPSYNEQFF. J is TRBJ2-1 and V is TRBV7-2; no firm D call. The CDR3 covers 15 residues. With 0 bases removed from V and 0 bases from J, the gap between germline ends came to 6 bases. Germline-derived CDR1 and CDR2 are SGHTA and FQGNSA.

The chain recombines TRBV20-1 with TRBJ2-3, with D possibly being TRBD1 (8 bases). Germline V lookup: CDR1 DFQATT, CDR2 SNEGSKA (reference sequence). Trimming removed 3 bases at V and 5 bases at J, with 15 bases between. The CDR3 sequence is 14 residues long. The CDR3, as DNA: TGCAGTGCTAGTTCGCACAGGGGGGGAGATACGCAGTATTTT. This sequence encodes CSASSHRGGDTQYF.

The J gene is TRBJ1-3, the V gene TRBV2, with D possibly TRBD1 on 6 matching bases. Trimming removed 3 bases from V and 6 bases from J, with 9 bases in between. CDR1 SNHLY and CDR2 FYNNEI come from the germline V gene. This CDR3 contains 13 residues. In DNA, the CDR3 is TGTGCCAGCAGTGAGGACAGAGTAAACACCATATATTTT. Protein: CASSEDRVNTIYF.

This rearrangement joins TRBV19 to TRBJ2-3; D ambiguous. The germline V gene encodes CDR1 LNHDA and CDR2 SQIVND (reference sequence). The CDR3 contains 13 residues. The V and J ends lost 5 bases and 0 bases respectively, with 6 bases between them. The chain's CDR3 is CASSRVSTDTQYF. DNA of the CDR3: TGTGCCAGTAGTCGGGTCAGCACAGATACGCAGTATTTT.

V usage is TRBV7-2 and J usage is TRBJ1-4; D call uncertain. V lost 5 bases to trimming and J lost 4 bases, with 11 bases between them. The CDR3 loop spans 14 amino acids. Germline CDR1 is SGHTA and CDR2 is FQGNSA. CDR3 region: CASSLHSLNEKLFF. CDR3 nucleotide sequence: TGTGCCAGCAGCCTTCACAGTCTTAATGAAAAACTGTTTTTT.

V is TRBV18 and J is TRBJ2-3; TRBD1 might be the D (6 bases). The CDR3 loop spans 16 amino acids. Germline V gene data show CDR1 as KGHSH and CDR2 as LQKENI. The V end lost 1 base, the J end lost 1 base, and 12 bases lay between the germline ends. The CDR3 region has the DNA TGTGCCAGCTCACCACGGCAGGGGACACGCACAGATACGCAGTATTTT. Translated: CASSPRQGTRTDTQYF.

This chain links TRBV19 with TRBJ2-2; no clear D gene. Trimming removed 6 bases at V and 3 bases at J, with 14 bases between. The CDR3 totals 15 residues. Germline assignment: CDR1 LNHDA and CDR2 SQIVND (reference sequence). DNA for the CDR3: TGTGCCAGTAGGTTTCAATCCCGGGACACCGGGGAGCTGTTTTTT. It is translated as CASRFQSRDTGELFF.

V is TRBV11-3 and J is TRBJ2-5; 8 nucleotides match TRBD2. J lost 1 base, V lost 2 bases, and 3 bases had no gene match. The CDR3 is 15 amino acids. The germline CDR1 and CDR2 sequences are SGHNT and YENEEA. CDR3 nucleotides: TGTGCCAGCAGCTTAAGCGGGGGACTCCAAGAGACCCAGTACTTC. Its translation is CASSLSGGLQETQYF.

The genes are TRBV9 and TRBJ1-6, with a possible D match to TRBD1 (6 bases). V was cut by 4 bases and J by 4 bases, with 9 bases left in between. The CDR3 sequence is 14 residues long. Germline V CDR1 and CDR2: SGDLS, YYNGEE. CDR3 sequence reads: CASSRGQYNSPLHF. The CDR3 coding sequence is TGTGCCAGCAGCCGGGGACAATATAATTCACCCCTCCACTTT.

The J gene is TRBJ1-6, the V gene TRBV6-1; D not resolved. CDR3 length: 15 amino acids. Trimming removed 2 bases from V and 10 bases from J, with 15 bases in between. From germline, CDR1 is MNHNS and CDR2 SASEGT. In nucleotides, the CDR3 is TGTGCCAGCAGTGAATTTGCTGGAATGGAGTCACCCCTCCACTTT. The encoded protein is CASSEFAGMESPLHF.

This chain's CDR3 is CASRPYLTGERHGYTF. DNA of the CDR3: TGTGCCAGCAGGCCCTACCTGACAGGGGAAAGGCATGGCTACACCTTC. The rearrangement links TRBV6-6 to TRBJ1-2; 8 positions match TRBD1. CDR1 is MNHNY and CDR2 is SVGAGI in the germline V gene (reference sequence). The V gene end was trimmed by 6 bases and the J gene end by 6 bases; junction bases not matched to a gene: 15. The CDR3 spans 16 residues.

This clone was found once. This rearrangement joins TRBV3-1 (or the pseudogene TRBV3-2) to TRBJ2-5; D is ambiguous. The CDR3 contains 14 residues. With 0 bases removed from V and 3 bases from J, the gap between germline ends came to 8 bases. Germline V gene lookup returns CDR1 LGHDT and CDR2 YNNKEL (reference sequence). DNA of the CDR3: TGTGCCAGCAGCCAAGATCCCCAAAAAGAGACCCAGTACTTC. It yields the protein CASSQDPQKETQYF.

The J gene is TRBJ1-6, the V gene TRBV29-1; D is unresolved. Trimming cost V 4 bases and J 1 base, with 5 bases left between them. The length of the CDR3 is 13 residues. CDR1 is SQVTM and CDR2 is ANQGSEA in the germline V gene. CDR3: CSVGGSYNSPLHF. The CDR3 DNA reads as TGCAGCGTTGGAGGGTCCTATAATTCACCCCTCCACTTT.

This clone qualifies as medium-sized. The V and J genes are TRBV27 and TRBJ2-7; TRBD1 matches at 7 bases. Germline V CDR1 and CDR2: MNHEY, SMNVEV (reference sequence). Losses at the gene ends were 1 base for V and 6 bases for J; bases not matched to a gene: 6. The CDR3 loop spans 14 amino acids. The CDR3, as DNA: TGTGCCAGCAGTTTATTTCGGGACAGATCCGAGCAGTACTTC. Translation gives CASSLFRDRSEQYF.

This chain uses TRBV6-5 with TRBJ2-2, with TRBD1 as a possible D gene (5 bases). Germline V gene lookup returns CDR1 MNHEY and CDR2 SVGAGI. V gave up 5 bases and J gave up 1 base, with 8 bases separating them. The CDR3 sequence is 14 residues long. CDR3 DNA sequence: TGTGCCAGCAGTCAGGGCGGGAACACCGGGGAGCTGTTTTTT. Translated: CASSQGGNTGELFF.

This clone was observed a handful of times. In nucleotides, the CDR3 is TGTGCCAGCAGTTCTGAATGGGCCGCGGGGCAGTACTTC. Its protein is CASSSEWAAGQYF. The V call is TRBV2, the J call TRBJ2-7; D may be TRBD2 (5 bases). CDR1 and CDR2 from the germline V gene are SNHLY and FYNNEI. Trimming stripped 5 bases from V and 9 bases from J, with 17 bases between. This CDR3 contains 13 residues.

The V and J genes are TRBV4-3 and TRBJ1-4; D perhaps matches TRBD1 (6 bases). CDR3 length equals 14 residues. The germline V gene has CDR1 LGHNA and CDR2 YSLEER. Trimming shortened V by 3 bases and J by 7 bases, and 12 bases separated the two germline ends. The CDR3 coding sequence is TGCGCCAGCAGCCAGGGGGCTGGAGGTGAAAAACTGTTTTTT. It yields the protein CASSQGAGGEKLFF.

The V and J genes are TRBV5-6 and TRBJ1-4, with 8 bases lining up with TRBD1. The germline CDR1 and CDR2 sequences are SGHDT and YYEEEE. With 2 bases clipped from V and 7 bases from J, the junction kept 4 bases outside the gene matches. The CDR3 extends over 14 amino acids. This CDR3 reads CASSFDRGGEKLFF. CDR3 coding DNA: TGTGCCAGCAGCTTCGACAGGGGCGGTGAAAAACTGTTTTTT.

The chain uses TRBV9 and TRBJ2-2; the D is unclear. From germline, CDR1 is SGDLS and CDR2 YYNGEE. This CDR3 spans 15 amino acids. V dropped 2 bases and J dropped 5 bases, with 13 bases sitting between them. CDR3 residues: CASSVSAGLTGELFF. The CDR3 coding sequence is TGTGCCAGCAGCGTTAGTGCTGGGCTGACCGGGGAGCTGTTTTTT.

The chain combines TRBV6-2 or TRBV6-3 with TRBJ1-5, with a possible D match to TRBD1 (5 bases). The length of the CDR3 is 15 residues. In germline, CDR1 is MNHEY, CDR2 SVGEGT. Deletions cut 4 bases from V and 3 bases from J, with 13 bases between. For the CDR3, the DNA is TGTGCCAGCAGTTGGACTACAGGAAACAATCAGCCCCAGCATTTT. This translates into CASSWTTGNNQPQHF.

J is TRBJ2-1 and V is TRBV11-2; 9 nucleotides agree with TRBD2. V lost 5 bases, J lost 6 bases, and 8 bases stayed unmatched. The CDR3 loop spans 15 amino acids. From germline, CDR1 is SGHAT and CDR2 FQNNGV. CDR3 in amino acids: CASSPGLANLNEQFF. CDR3 DNA: TGTGCCAGCAGCCCCGGACTAGCGAACCTCAATGAGCAGTTCTTC.